This T cell receptor beta chain comes out of a study of T-cell reconstitution after alpha-beta-depleted transplantation in children. Trimming took 0 bases from V and 7 from J, leaving 16 bases between them. This CDR3 comprises 15 residues. Germline V gives CDR1 SGHRS, CDR2 YFSETQ. TCRbeta library preparation incorporated unique molecular identifiers. TCRdb recomputed calls from the PCR reads with MiXCR, one row per CDR3 protein. Seen here are approximately 520,000 distinct CDR3 sequences, approximately 10% observed once, and the top ten hold 14%. This clonotype was counted ten times or more. The sequence was obtained from a female patient between 2 and 15 years old who had a stem cell transplant for aplastic anemia, so the T cells may come from the graft donor. Sequencing used PBMCs, mostly from graft donor cells, obtained 180 days after TCRalphabeta/CD19-depleted stem cell transplant. The chain uses TRBV5-1 and TRBJ1-1, with a tentative D call TRBD1 (5 bases). CDR3 residues: CASSLGLGELIEAFF. The CDR3 coding sequence is TGCGCCAGCAGCTTGGGATTGGGGGAACTTATTGAAGCTTTCTTT.